These 26 T cell receptor beta chains were all obtained from the same sample, sequenced in a study of cytomegalovirus exposure and HLA in healthy donors. PCR primers comprised 60 Vbeta and 13 Jbeta primers. The repertoire was sequenced with immunoSEQ multiplex PCR; TCRdb's copy has only in-frame clones and lacks some. Its clone listing holds around 140,000 clones. Material: PBMCs. The receptors come from a woman in her 40s in good health and CMV-seronegative.

J is TRBJ1-1 and V is TRBV9, with D uncertain. There are 14 residues in the CDR3. Germline V gene data show CDR1 as SGDLS and CDR2 as YYNGEE. Deletions cut 3 bases from V and 3 bases from J, with 12 bases between. The CDR3 DNA follows: TGTGCCAGCAGCGCGGTCAGGATCTACACTGAAGCTTTCTTT. This gives the protein CASSAVRIYTEAFF.

The DNA of the CDR3 is TGTGCCAGCAGTTCGACTCCCCGCGAGGGTCACCACTTT. It is translated as CASSSTPREGHHF. This rearrangement joins TRBV28 to TRBJ1-6; D is unclear. CDR1 is MDHEN, CDR2 SYDVKM, per germline. This CDR3 is built from 13 residues. V dropped 4 bases and J dropped 18 bases, with 19 bases sitting between them.

As to this clone: Germline is not matched at one junction end, which may reflect a read error. The gene calls are TRBV7-7 and TRBJ2-7; 10 positions agree with TRBD1. The CDR3 extends over 14 amino acids. In germline, CDR1 is SSHAT, CDR2 FNYEAQ (reference sequence). The CDR3 nucleotides are TGTGCTAGCAGCTTAGGACAGGGGGTTGTGGAGCAGTACTTC. Translating it yields CASSLGQGVVEQYF.

The chain has TRBV28 and TRBJ2-1; a weak D match, TRBD2 (6 bases). CDR3 size: 15 residues. V was clipped by 4 bases and J by 3 bases, with 13 bases between them. CDR1 and CDR2 (germline): MDHEN, SYDVKM. CDR3 DNA: TGTGCCAGCAGTTCATCGGAGGACTACTACAATGAGCAGTTCTTC. Protein product: CASSSSEDYYNEQFF.

The chain couples TRBV7-2 to TRBJ1-6; D is unclear. The ends were cut back, 2 bases at V and 9 bases at J, with 11 bases in the middle. The CDR3 length is 14 residues. The V gene's germline CDR1 is SGHTA and CDR2 FQGNSA. The CDR3 DNA sequence: TGTGCCAGCAGCTTACAAACAGTGGGTTCACCCCTCCACTTT. Amino acid sequence: CASSLQTVGSPLHF.

This sequence joins TRBV5-1 and TRBJ1-2; a weak D match, TRBD1 (5 bases). The CDR3 is 15 residues long. Germline values: CDR1 SGHRS, CDR2 YFSETQ. V shed 0 bases and J shed 4 bases, with 13 bases lying between them. CDR3 protein: CASSLEAGSGYGYTF. CDR3 bases: TGCGCCAGCAGCTTGGAGGCAGGGTCGGGCTATGGCTACACCTTC.

The rearrangement links TRBV6-6 to TRBJ2-7, with a possible D match to TRBD1 (7 bases). Trimming removed 6 bases at V and 4 bases at J, with 16 bases between. The V gene's germline CDR1 is MNHNY and CDR2 SVGAGI (reference sequence). The CDR3 spans 14 residues. CDR3 in amino acids: CASRGGAGGYEQYF. In DNA form, the CDR3 reads TGTGCCAGCAGAGGAGGGGCAGGGGGGTACGAGCAGTACTTC.

V is TRBV6-6 and J is TRBJ2-5; D gene uncertain. Germline V gene data show CDR1 as MNHNY and CDR2 as SVGAGI (reference sequence). Trimming removed 2 bases at V and 4 bases at J, with 14 bases between. This CDR3 has 15 residues. The chain's CDR3 is CASSYSALMGETQYF. DNA for the CDR3: TGTGCCAGCAGTTACAGCGCCTTGATGGGAGAGACCCAGTACTTC.

The chain is built from TRBV13 and TRBJ2-1, with D possibly matching TRBD2 (7 bases). Per germline, CDR1 PRHDT and CDR2 FYEKMQ (reference sequence). V was clipped by 5 bases and J by 9 bases, with 14 bases between them. The CDR3 covers 13 residues. The CDR3 bases are TGTGCCAGCAGCGGACTAGTACAGGGTGAGCAGTTCTTC. Translated: CASSGLVQGEQFF.

V and J are TRBV7-2 and TRBJ2-1; 9 nucleotides line up with TRBD2. This CDR3 is built from 15 residues. Germline lookup yields CDR1 SGHTA and CDR2 FQGNSA. V shed 4 bases, J shed 0 bases, and the junction held 1 base outside the gene matches. CDR3 DNA sequence: TGTGCCAGCAGCTATAGCGGGGGCTCCTACAATGAGCAGTTCTTC. Its translation: CASSYSGGSYNEQFF.

The genes are TRBV6-1 and TRBJ2-7, with D maybe TRBD2 (5 bases). V dropped 5 bases and J dropped 4 bases, with 9 bases sitting between them. Germline values: CDR1 MNHNS, CDR2 SASEGT. The CDR3 length is 12 residues. The CDR3 reads CASSSEGYEQYV. CDR3 DNA sequence: TGTGCCAGCAGTTCCGAGGGTTACGAGCAGTACGTC.

The V call is TRBV9, the J call TRBJ1-1; D unresolved. Trimming pared 0 bases from V and 0 bases from J, leaving 9 bases between. The CDR3 spans 15 residues. The germline V gene has CDR1 SGDLS and CDR2 YYNGEE. The CDR3 sequence is CASSVDTRLNTEAFF. CDR3 sequence (DNA): TGTGCCAGCAGCGTAGACACTAGGTTGAACACTGAAGCTTTCTTT.

The chain recombines TRBV2 with TRBJ1-1; no definite D call. In germline, CDR1 is SNHLY, CDR2 FYNNEI. V was pared by 3 bases and J by 4 bases, with 6 bases between. The CDR3 has 12 amino acids. The CDR3 protein is CASSDPPTEAFF. In DNA, the CDR3 is TGTGCCAGCAGTGACCCTCCCACTGAAGCTTTCTTT.

J is TRBJ1-6 and V is TRBV11-2; D may be TRBD1 (5 bases). This CDR3 has 17 amino acids. The V gene's germline CDR1 is SGHAT and CDR2 FQNNGV. Trimming pared 6 bases from V and 0 bases from J, leaving 15 bases between. In DNA, the CDR3 is TGTGCCAGCAGATCCAGGGCTGCGAGCTCCTATAATTCACCCCTCCACTTT. Amino acid sequence: CASRSRAASSYNSPLHF.

This sequence joins TRBV19 and TRBJ1-2; perhaps TRBD1 as D (6 bases). The V gene's germline CDR1 is LNHDA and CDR2 SQIVND (reference sequence). The CDR3 loop spans 13 amino acids. The ends were cut back, 8 bases at V and 2 bases at J, with 12 bases in the middle. Here the CDR3 reads CASGNRENYGYTF. DNA for the CDR3: TGTGCCAGTGGGAACAGGGAAAACTATGGCTACACCTTC.

The chain is built from TRBV11-3 and TRBJ1-3; 7 bases fit TRBD1. CDR3 size: 15 residues. J lost 2 bases, V lost 1 base, and 2 bases had no gene match. Germline V gene data show CDR1 as SGHNT and CDR2 as YENEEA. As DNA, the CDR3 is TGTGCCAGCAGCTTAGCAGGACAGGCTGGAAACACCATATATTTT. It translates to CASSLAGQAGNTIYF.

The chain couples TRBV4-3 to TRBJ1-2; possible D gene TRBD1, 5 bases. Germline CDR1 and CDR2: LGHNA and YSLEER. This CDR3 region has 15 residues. V dropped 3 bases and J dropped 2 bases, with 13 bases sitting between them. The CDR3 loop is CASSQDVGGNYGYTF. CDR3 coding DNA: TGCGCCAGCAGCCAGGACGTGGGGGGGAACTATGGCTACACCTTC.

As DNA, the CDR3 is TGCGCCAGCATGGAGGGGTCCCCCGGGGAGCTGTTTTTT. It codes for CASMEGSPGELFF. The gene calls are TRBV5-1 and TRBJ2-2; the D gene is possibly TRBD2 (6 bases). The germline V gene has CDR1 SGHRS and CDR2 YFSETQ. The CDR3 consists of 13 residues. Between the trimmed V and J ends, which lost 6 bases and 6 bases, there was a span of 12 bases.

This chain joins TRBV7-2 and TRBJ1-1; D remains unclear. The V end was cut by 2 bases, the J end by 6 bases, with 10 bases between. From germline, CDR1 is SGHTA and CDR2 FQGNSA. The CDR3 runs 13 residues. The CDR3 protein is CASSLRYNAEAFF. CDR3 nucleotides: TGTGCCAGCAGCTTACGCTATAACGCTGAAGCTTTCTTT.

The chain has TRBV11-2 and TRBJ1-1; a weak D match, TRBD1 (6 bases). CDR1 is SGHAT, CDR2 FQNNGV, per germline. The CDR3 has 14 amino acids. V lost 2 bases and J lost 1, with 8 bases in between. The chain's CDR3 is CASSLPGANTEAFF. The DNA of the CDR3 is TGTGCCAGCAGCTTACCAGGGGCGAACACTGAAGCTTTCTTT.

V usage is TRBV27 and J usage is TRBJ2-5; D is possibly TRBD2 (6 bases). V lost 4 bases and J 1 base, leaving 16 bases between the germline ends. CDR1 and CDR2 from the germline V gene are MNHEY and SMNVEV (reference sequence). CDR3 size: 16 residues. The CDR3 here is CASSYDRRAAQETQYF. DNA of the CDR3: TGTGCCAGCAGTTATGATAGGAGGGCAGCCCAAGAGACCCAGTACTTC.

This sequence joins TRBV7-2 and TRBJ2-7; 8 nucleotides match TRBD1. The CDR3 runs to 15 residues. The germline gives CDR1 SGHTA, CDR2 FQGNSA. The V gene end was trimmed by 4 bases and the J gene end by 3 bases; junction bases not matched to a gene: 8. CDR3 DNA: TGTGCCAGCAGCTCCCAGGGGGCGAGGGGCTACGAGCAGTACTTC. It specifies CASSSQGARGYEQYF.

This chain joins TRBV25-1 and TRBJ2-5; 9 bases align to TRBD2. Trimming at V came to 6 bases and at J to 5 bases, leaving 19 bases not matched to a gene. Germline V gene lookup returns CDR1 MGHDK and CDR2 SYGVNS. The CDR3 has 18 residues. The chain's CDR3 is CASSTLVGRGGFRETQYF. DNA for the CDR3: TGTGCCAGCAGCACATTGGTCGGGCGGGGGGGTTTCCGGGAGACCCAGTACTTC.

V usage is TRBV19 and J usage is TRBJ2-1; D perhaps matches TRBD2 (6 bases). The CDR3 has 14 amino acids. Per the germline V gene, CDR1 is LNHDA and CDR2 is SQIVND (reference sequence). With 3 bases removed from V and 7 bases from J, the gap between germline ends came to 13 bases. The CDR3 region is CASSILTRGNEQFF. The DNA of the CDR3 is TGTGCCAGTAGTATTTTGACTAGAGGTAATGAGCAGTTCTTC.

The chain has TRBV5-1 and TRBJ2-3; the D gene is possibly TRBD1 (6 bases). V was cut by 4 bases and J by 4 bases, with 13 bases left in between. The germline CDR1 and CDR2 sequences are SGHRS and YFSETQ. This CDR3 is 14 amino acids long. In nucleotides, the CDR3 is TGCGCCAGCAGCCAGGACAGCGGCTCAGATACGCAGTATTTT. This encodes CASSQDSGSDTQYF.

The gene calls are TRBV10-3 and TRBJ2-2, with 10 bases fitting TRBD1. The V gene's germline CDR1 is ENHRY and CDR2 SYGVKD. J gave up 6 bases and V 8 bases, and 6 bases lay outside the gene matches. CDR3 length: 14 residues. The CDR3 protein is CAIGGDRGSGELFF. The CDR3 DNA reads as TGTGCCATCGGGGGGGACAGGGGATCCGGGGAGCTGTTTTTT.